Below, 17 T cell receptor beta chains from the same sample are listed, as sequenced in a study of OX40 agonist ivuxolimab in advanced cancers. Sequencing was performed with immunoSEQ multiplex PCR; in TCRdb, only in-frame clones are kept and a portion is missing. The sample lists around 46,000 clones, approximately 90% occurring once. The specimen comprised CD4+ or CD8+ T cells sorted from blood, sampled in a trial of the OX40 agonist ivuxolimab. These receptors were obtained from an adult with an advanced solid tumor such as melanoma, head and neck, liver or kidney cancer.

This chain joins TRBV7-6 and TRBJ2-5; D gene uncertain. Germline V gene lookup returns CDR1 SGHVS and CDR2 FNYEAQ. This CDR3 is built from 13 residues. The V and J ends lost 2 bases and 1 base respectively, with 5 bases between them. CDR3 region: CASSLQSQETQYF. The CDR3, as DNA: TGTGCCAGCAGCTTACAGAGCCAAGAGACCCAGTACTTC.

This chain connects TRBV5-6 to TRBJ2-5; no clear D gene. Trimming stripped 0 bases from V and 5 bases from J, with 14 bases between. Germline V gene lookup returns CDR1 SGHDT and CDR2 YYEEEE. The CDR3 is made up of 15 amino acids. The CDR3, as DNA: TGTGCCAGCAGCTTGGGGTACCCATACGGGGAGACCCAGTACTTC. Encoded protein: CASSLGYPYGETQYF. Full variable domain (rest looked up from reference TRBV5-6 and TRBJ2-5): DAGVTQSPTHLIKTRGQQVTLRCSPKSGHDTVSWYQQALGQGPQFIFQYYEEEERQRGNFPDRFSGHQFPNYSSELNVNALLLGDSALYLCASSLGYPYGETQYFGPGTRLLVL.

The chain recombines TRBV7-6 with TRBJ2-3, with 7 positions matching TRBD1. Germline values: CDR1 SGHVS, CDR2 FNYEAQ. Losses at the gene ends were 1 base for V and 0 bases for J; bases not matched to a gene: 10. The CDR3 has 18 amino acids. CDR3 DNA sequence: TGTGCCAGCAGCTTAGTCCTTTTACAGGGGCCTAGCACAGATACGCAGTATTTT. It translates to CASSLVLLQGPSTDTQYF.

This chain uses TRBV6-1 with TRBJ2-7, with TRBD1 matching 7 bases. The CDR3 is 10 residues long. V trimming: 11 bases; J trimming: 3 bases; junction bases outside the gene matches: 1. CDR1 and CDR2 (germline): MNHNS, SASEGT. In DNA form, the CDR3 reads TGTGCCCAGGGGGACTACGAGCAGTACTTC. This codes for CAQGDYEQYF.

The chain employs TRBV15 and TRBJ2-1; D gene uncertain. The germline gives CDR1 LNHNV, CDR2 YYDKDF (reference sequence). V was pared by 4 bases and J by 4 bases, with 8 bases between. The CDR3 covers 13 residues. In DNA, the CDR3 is TGTGCCACCAGCATCGTAACTTACAATGAGCAGTTCTTC. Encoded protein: CATSIVTYNEQFF. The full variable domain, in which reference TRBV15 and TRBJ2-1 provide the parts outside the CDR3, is DAMVIQNPRYQVTQFGKPVTLSCSQTLNHNVMYWYQQKSSQAPKLLFHYYDKDFNNEADTPDNFQSRRPNTSFCFLDIRSPGLGDTAMYLCATSIVTYNEQFFGPGTRLTVL.

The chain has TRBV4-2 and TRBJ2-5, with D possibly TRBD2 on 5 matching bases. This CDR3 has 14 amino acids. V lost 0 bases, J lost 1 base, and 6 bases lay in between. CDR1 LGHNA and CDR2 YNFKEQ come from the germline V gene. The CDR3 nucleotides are TGTGCCAGCAGCCAAGAGGAGGCCCAAGAGACCCAGTACTTC. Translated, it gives CASSQEEAQETQYF.

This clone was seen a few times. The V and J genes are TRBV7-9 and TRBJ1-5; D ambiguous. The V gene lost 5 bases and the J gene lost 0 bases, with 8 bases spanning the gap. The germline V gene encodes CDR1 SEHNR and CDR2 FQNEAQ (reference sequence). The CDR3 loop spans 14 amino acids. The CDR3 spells CASSAQNSNQPQHF. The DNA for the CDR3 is TGTGCCAGCAGCGCACAGAATAGCAATCAGCCCCAGCATTTT.

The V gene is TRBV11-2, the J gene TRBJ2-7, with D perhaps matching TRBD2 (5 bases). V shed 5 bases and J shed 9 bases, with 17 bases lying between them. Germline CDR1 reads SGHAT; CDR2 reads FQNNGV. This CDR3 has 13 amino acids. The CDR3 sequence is CASSLLEVSGQYF. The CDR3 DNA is TGTGCCAGCAGCCTCTTGGAGGTCTCCGGGCAGTACTTC.

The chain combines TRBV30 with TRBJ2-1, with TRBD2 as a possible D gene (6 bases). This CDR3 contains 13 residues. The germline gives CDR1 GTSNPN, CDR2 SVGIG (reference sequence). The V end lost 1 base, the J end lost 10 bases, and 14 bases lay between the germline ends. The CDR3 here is CAWSGTIISEQFF. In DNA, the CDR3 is TGTGCCTGGAGTGGGACTATAATCAGCGAGCAGTTCTTC.

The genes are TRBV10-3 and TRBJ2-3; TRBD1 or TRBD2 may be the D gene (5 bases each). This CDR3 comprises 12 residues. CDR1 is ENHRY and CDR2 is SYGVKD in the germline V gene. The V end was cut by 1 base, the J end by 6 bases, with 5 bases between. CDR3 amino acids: CAISEWGDTQYF. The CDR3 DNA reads TGTGCCATCAGTGAGTGGGGGGATACGCAGTATTTT.

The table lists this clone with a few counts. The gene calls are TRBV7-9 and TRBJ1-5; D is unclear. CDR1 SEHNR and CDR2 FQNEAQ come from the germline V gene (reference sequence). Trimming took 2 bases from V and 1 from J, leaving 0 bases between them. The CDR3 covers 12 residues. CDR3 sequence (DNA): TGTGCCAGCAGCTTAAGCAATCAGCCCCAGCATTTT. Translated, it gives CASSLSNQPQHF.

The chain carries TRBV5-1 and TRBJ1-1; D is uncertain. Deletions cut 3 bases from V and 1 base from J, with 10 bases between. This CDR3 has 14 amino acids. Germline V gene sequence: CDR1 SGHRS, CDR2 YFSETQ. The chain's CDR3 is CASSSPSENTEAFF. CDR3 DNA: TGCGCCAGCAGCTCGCCGTCCGAGAACACTGAAGCTTTCTTT.

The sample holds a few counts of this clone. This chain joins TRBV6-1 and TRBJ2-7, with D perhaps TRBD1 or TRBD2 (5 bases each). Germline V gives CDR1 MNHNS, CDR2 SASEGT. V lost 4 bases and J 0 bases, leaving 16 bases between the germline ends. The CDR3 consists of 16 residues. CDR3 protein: CASSARHAGASYEQYF. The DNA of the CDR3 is TGTGCCAGCAGTGCCCGCCACGCCGGGGCCTCCTACGAGCAGTACTTC.

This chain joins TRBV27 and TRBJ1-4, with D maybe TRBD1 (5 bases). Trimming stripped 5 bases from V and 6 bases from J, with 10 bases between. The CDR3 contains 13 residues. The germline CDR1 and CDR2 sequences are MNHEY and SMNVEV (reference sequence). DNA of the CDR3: TGTGCCAGCAGTAGGGAAGGGGATGAAAAACTGTTTTTT. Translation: CASSREGDEKLFF.

This chain's CDR3 is CASSVTTGVGTYEQYF. Written as DNA, the CDR3 is TGTGCCAGCAGCGTAACGACCGGAGTAGGAACCTACGAGCAGTACTTC. The V gene is TRBV9, the J gene TRBJ2-7; D is undetermined. Germline CDR1 and CDR2: SGDLS and YYNGEE. Trimming removed 1 base at V and 2 bases at J, with 16 bases between. The CDR3 loop spans 16 amino acids.

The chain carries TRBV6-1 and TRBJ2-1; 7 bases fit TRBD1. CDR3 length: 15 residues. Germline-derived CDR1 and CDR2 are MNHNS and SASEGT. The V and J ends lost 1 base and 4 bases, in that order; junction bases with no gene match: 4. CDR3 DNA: TGTGCCAGCAGTGAAGACAGGGGACGATACAATGAGCAGTTCTTC. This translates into CASSEDRGRYNEQFF.

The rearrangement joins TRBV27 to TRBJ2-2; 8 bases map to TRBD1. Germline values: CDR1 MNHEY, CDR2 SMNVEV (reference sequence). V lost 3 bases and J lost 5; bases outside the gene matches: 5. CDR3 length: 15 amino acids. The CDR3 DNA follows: TGTGCCAGCAGTTTCGGGACAGGCGGGACCGGGGAGCTGTTTTTT. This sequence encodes CASSFGTGGTGELFF.